The TCR beta chain under discussion was sequenced for a study of blood T cell repertoires in COVID-19. Study-level background: Samples of COVID-19 (acute and convalescent) were obtained from the United States, Italy and Spain. The analysed material was cDNA or gDNA that came from T cells, B-cell-depleted T cells, or PBMCs.

Trimming shortened V by 6 bases and J by 3 bases, and 18 bases separated the two germline ends. CDR1 and CDR2 from the germline V gene are LNHDA and SQIVND (reference sequence). The CDR3 sequence is 15 residues long. Authors' processing steps: Estimated nucleated cell counts came from reference gene primer amplification. The protocol was immunoSEQ multiplex PCR, while the TCRdb copy is restricted to in-frame clones and leaves out a portion. V, J and clone size were drawn from that table, and D and trimming were deduced from the DNA. The sample records hundreds of thousands of clones, approximately 86% being singletons.

This receptor was identified in an older woman who had recovered from COVID-19. This chain connects TRBV19 to TRBJ2-7, with a tentative D call TRBD1 (5 bases). Sequencing was done on a sample of peripheral blood. The CDR3 is CASSQSAGQIYEQYF. The CDR3 DNA is TGTGCCAGTAGCCAATCGGCAGGGCAAATCTACGAGCAGTACTTC.